Presented here are 7 T cell receptor beta chains from one specimen sequenced in a study of blood T cell repertoires in COVID-19 (dated by TCRdb to about 2020). Libraries were made using the immunoSEQ multiplex PCR assay. As stored in TCRdb, this immuneACCESS dataset retains in-frame rearrangements with V and J assigned. A fraction of the clones does not appear; measured against another copy, unresolved V genes explain less than half of the discrepancy, and the remainder lacks a known reason. This sample has some 260,000 clones in its table, and roughly 89% of those were observed once. 8% to 10% of the sample comes from the top ten. Input material: PBMCs or T cells enriched from blood (not recorded which). Receptors originate from a man between 40 and 49 years old who had recovered from COVID-19.

A single count supports this clone. The rearrangement links TRBV28 to TRBJ1-5; a possible D gene is TRBD1 (6 bases). The CDR3 contains 15 residues. V shed 3 bases and J shed 5 bases, with 14 bases lying between them. Germline V lookup: CDR1 MDHEN, CDR2 SYDVKM. The DNA of the CDR3 is TGTGCCAGCAGTTTTCGTCAGGGGTCATATCAGCCCCAGCATTTT. This codes for CASSFRQGSYQPQHF.

In the case of this clone: This sample also contains other DNA sequences that code for the same CDR3. The rearrangement links TRBV30 to TRBJ1-3; D unresolved. CDR3 length: 12 residues. The germline V gene has CDR1 GTSNPN and CDR2 SVGIG (reference sequence). V was shortened by 2 bases and J by 4 bases, with 6 bases between the two germline ends. This CDR3 is CAWSSSGNTIYF. The CDR3 DNA reads TGTGCCTGGAGTTCATCCGGAAACACCATATATTTT.

V gene TRBV19 combines with J gene TRBJ2-7, with D possibly matching TRBD2 (7 bases). Trimming took off 4 bases at V and 2 bases at J, with 18 bases between the two ends. The CDR3 spans 16 residues. Germline V gives CDR1 LNHDA, CDR2 SQIVND (reference sequence). CDR3 amino acids: CASSKSPGGATYEQYF. The CDR3 nucleotides are TGTGCCAGTAGTAAATCTCCGGGGGGCGCGACCTACGAGCAGTACTTC.

This chain connects TRBV19 to TRBJ2-7; 9 positions agree with TRBD2. Looked up from germline, CDR1 is LNHDA and CDR2 is SQIVND (reference sequence). V trimming: 5 bases; J trimming: 4 bases; junction bases outside the gene matches: 15. This CDR3 contains 17 residues. CDR3 loop: CASSLTPWREGQYEQYF. The CDR3 DNA is TGTGCCAGTAGTCTAACCCCCTGGCGGGAGGGCCAATACGAGCAGTACTTC.

The V gene is TRBV10-2, the J gene TRBJ1-6; 7 bases fit TRBD1. Trimming took 5 bases from V and 5 from J; bases not matched to a gene: 3. CDR1 is WSHSY and CDR2 is SAAADI in the germline V gene. This CDR3 comprises 14 residues. CDR3 protein: CASSRDSNNSPLHF. CDR3 bases: TGCGCCAGCAGTCGGGACAGTAATAATTCACCCCTCCACTTT.

The rearrangement uses TRBV9 and TRBJ1-1; D gene ambiguous. This CDR3 region has 13 residues. The germline gives CDR1 SGDLS, CDR2 YYNGEE. The V and J ends lost 0 bases and 1 base respectively, with 4 bases between them. The CDR3, as DNA: TGTGCCAGCAGCGTAGCCCAGAACACTGAAGCTTTCTTT. Translation gives CASSVAQNTEAFF.

V gene TRBV28 combines with J gene TRBJ1-5, with TRBD1 matching over 8 bases. The CDR3 extends over 20 amino acids. Germline CDR1 and CDR2: MDHEN and SYDVKM. V lost 3 bases, J lost 0 bases, and 16 bases stayed unmatched. The CDR3 sequence: CASSLEQGVTSIGSNQPQHF. The DNA for the CDR3 is TGTGCCAGCAGTTTGGAACAGGGGGTGACGAGTATAGGTAGCAATCAGCCCCAGCATTTT. The variable domain in full, with the rest retrieved from reference TRBV28 and TRBJ1-5, is DVKVTQSSRYLVKRTGEKVFLECVQDMDHENMFWYRQDPGLGLRLIYFSYDVKMKEKGDIPEGYSVSREKKERFSLILESASTNQTSMYLCASSLEQGVTSIGSNQPQHFGDGTRLSIL.